This T cell receptor beta chain was sequenced during a study of identical twins. Study-wide points: The conclusions drew on cross-sectional statistical analysis instead of tracking the same donors. Invariant MAIT and iNKT cells are populations that could partly confound zero-insertion analyses.

This clonotype was seen more than once but under ten times. Its antigen is not identified. One entry per CDR3 protein, called by TCRdb with MiXCR from the 5' RACE reads. The sample contains over 200,000 distinct CDR3 sequences, 6.5% of which appear only once. The CDR3 is made up of 14 amino acids. V lost 5 bases and J 1 base, leaving 11 bases between the germline ends. In addition, the sample was reused for a study of T cells expressing NK-cell markers.

The sample was CD8+ T cells sorted from blood. This receptor was identified in a young woman in good health. This rearrangement joins TRBV12-3 or TRBV12-4 to TRBJ2-5; D ambiguous. The CDR3 is CASSDLASQETQYF. DNA for the CDR3: TGTGCCAGCAGTGATCTGGCTAGCCAAGAGACCCAGTACTTC.